The rows below give T cell receptor beta chains drawn from one sample of a study of metastatic and nonmetastatic thyroid tumors. Through MiXCR, TCRdb re-clonotyped the PCR reads. The sample records about 10,000 clones, less than 15% being singletons. Specimen: blood. Receptors were obtained from a female donor with papillary thyroid cancer or a benign thyroid nodule (not recorded which). Some clones in this sample may be carry-over from other donors' samples. The CDR3 runs from the conserved cysteine through the conserved F or W. D genes are given only for firm matches. Some rows mark clone size as missing; the rest say once, few, many or name a class of expanded clone.

j_gene: TRBJ1-2
d_gene: NA
v_gene: TRBV7-9
abundance: many
CDR3nt: TGTGCCAGCAGCTTAGTGGGGCCTTACCTCAAAGGCTACACCTTC
CDR3aa: CASSLVGPYLKGYTF

j_gene: TRBJ2-3
d_gene: NA
v_gene: TRBV20-1
abundance: many
CDR3nt: TGCAGTGCTAGGGGACGGCTGGGGAGGGATACGCAGTATTTT
CDR3aa: CSARGRLGRDTQYF

j_gene: TRBJ2-7
d_gene: TRBD2
v_gene: TRBV19
abundance: many
CDR3nt: TGTGCCAGTAGGCTAACTAGCGGGCCTTCCTACGAGCAGTACTTC
CDR3aa: CASRLTSGPSYEQYF

j_gene: TRBJ2-7
d_gene: NA
v_gene: TRBV29-1
abundance: medium-sized
CDR3nt: TGCAGCGTTTACGCCTTCTACGAGCAGTACTTC
CDR3aa: CSVYAFYEQYF

j_gene: TRBJ1-2
d_gene: NA
v_gene: TRBV7-9
abundance: many
CDR3nt: TGTGCCAGCAGCTTAAGTGGGGAAGCTAACTATGGCTACACCTTC
CDR3aa: CASSLSGEANYGYTF

j_gene: TRBJ2-7
d_gene: TRBD2
v_gene: TRBV10-1
abundance: few
CDR3nt: TGCGCCATCAACCAGGGACCGGGGAGGGTCTGCGAGCAGTACTTC
CDR3aa: CAINQGPGRVCEQYF

j_gene: TRBJ2-3
d_gene: TRBD1
v_gene: TRBV5-1
abundance: many
CDR3nt: TGCGCCAGCAGTACAGGGGCAGGGCCAGATACGCAGTATTTT
CDR3aa: CASSTGAGPDTQYF

j_gene: TRBJ2-2
d_gene: NA
v_gene: TRBV19
abundance: many
CDR3nt: TGTGCCAGTAGTACCGGCGGGACGGACTCCCCCGGGGAGCTGTTTTTT
CDR3aa: CASSTGGTDSPGELFF

j_gene: TRBJ1-2
d_gene: NA
v_gene: TRBV12-3/TRBV12-4
abundance: NA
CDR3nt: TGTGCCAGCAGCCCAGGGGTCTCCTATGGCTACACCTTC
CDR3aa: CASSPGVSYGYTF

j_gene: TRBJ1-2
d_gene: NA
v_gene: TRBV5-1
abundance: medium-sized
CDR3nt: TGCGCCAGCAGCTGGGAGGGGCAGGGCCGGTTAGATGGCTACACCTTC
CDR3aa: CASSWEGQGRLDGYTF

j_gene: TRBJ2-7
d_gene: NA
v_gene: TRBV7-2
abundance: medium-sized
CDR3nt: TGTGCCAGCAGCCAAGGTTGGGGGGACGAGCAGTACTTC
CDR3aa: CASSQGWGDEQYF

j_gene: TRBJ2-5
d_gene: NA
v_gene: TRBV4-2
abundance: medium-sized
CDR3nt: TGTGCCAGCAGCCAAGATTGGTTAGGCGATAGACAAGAGACCCAGTACTTC
CDR3aa: CASSQDWLGDRQETQYF

j_gene: TRBJ1-1
d_gene: NA
v_gene: TRBV5-1
abundance: many
CDR3nt: TGCGCCAGCAGCTTGGACAAGAACACTGAAGCTTTCTTT
CDR3aa: CASSLDKNTEAFF

j_gene: TRBJ2-2
d_gene: TRBD1
v_gene: TRBV5-1
abundance: many
CDR3nt: TGCGCCAGCAGCTTGGGACAGGGGATCCCCGGGGAGCTGTTTTTT
CDR3aa: CASSLGQGIPGELFF

j_gene: TRBJ2-1
d_gene: TRBD2
v_gene: TRBV3-1
abundance: medium-sized
CDR3nt: TGTGCCAGCAGCCAGCGGGAGCTGGCCTACAATGAGCAGTTCTTC
CDR3aa: CASSQRELAYNEQFF

j_gene: TRBJ2-3
d_gene: NA
v_gene: TRBV5-1
abundance: many
CDR3nt: TGCGCCAGCAGCTTGGCCACGTTTGCCAACACAGATACGCAGTATTTT
CDR3aa: CASSLATFANTDTQYF

j_gene: TRBJ1-6
d_gene: TRBD1
v_gene: TRBV6-1
abundance: medium-sized
CDR3nt: TGTGCCAGCAGTCGCGGCCGGACAGGATATAATTCACCCCTCCACTTT
CDR3aa: CASSRGRTGYNSPLHF

j_gene: TRBJ2-7
d_gene: TRBD1
v_gene: TRBV20-1
abundance: many
CDR3nt: TGCAGTGCTAGAGCGGGTAGTACAGGGGGCGCCGAGCAGTACTTC
CDR3aa: CSARAGSTGGAEQYF

j_gene: TRBJ2-7
d_gene: TRBD2
v_gene: TRBV11-1
abundance: NA
CDR3nt: TGTGCCAGCAGCCAAACCAGCGGGAGGACTACCTACGAGCAGTACTTC
CDR3aa: CASSQTSGRTTYEQYF

j_gene: TRBJ2-1
d_gene: TRBD2
v_gene: TRBV11-2
abundance: medium-sized
CDR3nt: TGTGCCAGCCAGCGGGGGGGCAGGTATGAGCAGTTCTTC
CDR3aa: CASQRGGRYEQFF

j_gene: TRBJ2-3
d_gene: TRBD2
v_gene: TRBV5-1
abundance: NA
CDR3nt: TGCGCCAGCACTACTAGCGGGGGGGTTACAGATACGCAGTATTTT
CDR3aa: CASTTSGGVTDTQYF

j_gene: TRBJ2-1
d_gene: NA
v_gene: TRBV2
abundance: medium-sized
CDR3nt: TGTGCCAGCAGCCCCTACAATGAGCAGTTCTTC
CDR3aa: CASSPYNEQFF

j_gene: TRBJ2-7
d_gene: NA
v_gene: TRBV5-4
abundance: many
CDR3nt: TGTGCCAGCAGCTTGTACTCCGCAGGAATGGGCGCCTACGAGCAGTACTTC
CDR3aa: CASSLYSAGMGAYEQYF

j_gene: TRBJ2-2
d_gene: NA
v_gene: TRBV5-1
abundance: medium-sized
CDR3nt: TGCGCCAGCAGCTTAAAAAGTGGCGGAGGGGTTCTCCGGGAGCTGTTTTTT
CDR3aa: CASSLKSGGGVLRELFF

j_gene: TRBJ2-7
d_gene: TRBD2
v_gene: TRBV19
abundance: medium-sized
CDR3nt: TGTGCCAGCGGTCGCGGGGGAGGGCGCTCCTACGAGCAGTACTTC
CDR3aa: CASGRGGGRSYEQYF

j_gene: TRBJ2-1
d_gene: NA
v_gene: TRBV6-4
abundance: medium-sized
CDR3nt: TGTGCCAGCAGTGACTCTTCGGGAGCGTTCAGTGAGCAGTTCTTC
CDR3aa: CASSDSSGAFSEQFF

j_gene: TRBJ2-5
d_gene: TRBD2
v_gene: TRBV2
abundance: many
CDR3nt: TGTGCCAGCAGTGAAGATAGCGGGAGGGGAGAGACCCAGTACTTC
CDR3aa: CASSEDSGRGETQYF

j_gene: TRBJ2-1
d_gene: TRBD2
v_gene: TRBV5-1
abundance: NA
CDR3nt: TGCTCCAGCAGCTTGCTGACTAGCTGGCCTTCCAATGAGCAGTTCTTC
CDR3aa: CSSSLLTSWPSNEQFF

j_gene: TRBJ1-1
d_gene: NA
v_gene: TRBV4-2
abundance: NA
CDR3nt: TGTGCCAGCAGCCAAGCCCGTACAAGGGTTAGCACTGAAGCTTTCTTT
CDR3aa: CASSQARTRVSTEAFF